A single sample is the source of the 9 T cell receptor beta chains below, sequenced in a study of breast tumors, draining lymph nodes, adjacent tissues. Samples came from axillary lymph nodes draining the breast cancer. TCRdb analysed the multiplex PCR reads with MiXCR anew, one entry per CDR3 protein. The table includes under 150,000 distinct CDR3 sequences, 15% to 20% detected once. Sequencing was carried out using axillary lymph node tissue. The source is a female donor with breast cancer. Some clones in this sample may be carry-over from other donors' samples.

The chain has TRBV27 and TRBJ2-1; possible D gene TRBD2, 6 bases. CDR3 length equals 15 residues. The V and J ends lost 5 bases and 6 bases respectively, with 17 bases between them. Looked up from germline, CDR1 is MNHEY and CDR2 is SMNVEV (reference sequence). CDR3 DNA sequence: TGTGCCAGCAGTCTATGGGGGGAGCTCGGCAATGAGCAGTTCTTC. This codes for CASSLWGELGNEQFF.

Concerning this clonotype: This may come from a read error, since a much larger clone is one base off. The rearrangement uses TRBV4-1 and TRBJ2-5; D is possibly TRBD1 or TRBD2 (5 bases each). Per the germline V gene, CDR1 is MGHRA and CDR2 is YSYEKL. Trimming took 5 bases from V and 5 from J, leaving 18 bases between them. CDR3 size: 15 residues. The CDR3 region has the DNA TGCGCCAGCAGCACTACCGGGGCTAGCTTTGAGACCCAGTACTTC. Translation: CASSTTGASFETQYF.

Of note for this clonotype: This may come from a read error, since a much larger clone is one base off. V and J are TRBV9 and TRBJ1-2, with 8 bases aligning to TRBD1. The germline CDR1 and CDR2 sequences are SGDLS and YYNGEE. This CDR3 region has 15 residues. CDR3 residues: CTSTLSGQAIYGYTF. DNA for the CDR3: TGTACCAGCACCCTGTCGGGACAGGCGATCTATGGCTACACCTTC.

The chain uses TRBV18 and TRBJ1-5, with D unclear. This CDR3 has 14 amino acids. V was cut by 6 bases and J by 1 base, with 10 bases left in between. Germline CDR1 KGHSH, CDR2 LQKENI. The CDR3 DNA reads TGTGCCAGCTCTCTCGTTTGGAGCAATCAGCCCCAGCATTTT. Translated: CASSLVWSNQPQHF.

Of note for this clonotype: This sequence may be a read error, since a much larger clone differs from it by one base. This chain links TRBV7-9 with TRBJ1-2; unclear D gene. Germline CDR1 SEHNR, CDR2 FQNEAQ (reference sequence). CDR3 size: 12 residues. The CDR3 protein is CASSLLHPEHAF. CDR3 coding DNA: TGTGCCAGCAGCTTGTTACACCCCGAACACGCCTTC.

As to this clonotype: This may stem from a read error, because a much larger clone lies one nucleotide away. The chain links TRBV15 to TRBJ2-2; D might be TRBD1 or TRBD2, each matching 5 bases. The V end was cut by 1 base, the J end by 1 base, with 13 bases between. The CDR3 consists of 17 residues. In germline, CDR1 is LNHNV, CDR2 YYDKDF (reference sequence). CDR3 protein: CATSRVRGSENTGELFF. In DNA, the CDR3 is TGTGCCACCAGCAGAGTTAGGGGTAGCGAGAACACCGGGGAGCTGTTTTTT. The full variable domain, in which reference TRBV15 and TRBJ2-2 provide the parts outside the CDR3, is DAMVIQNPRYQVTQFGKPVTLSCSQTLNHNVMYWYQQKSSQAPKLLFHYYDKDFNNEADTPDNFQSRRPNTSFCFLDIRSPGLGDTAMYLCATSRVRGSENTGELFFGEGSRLTVL.

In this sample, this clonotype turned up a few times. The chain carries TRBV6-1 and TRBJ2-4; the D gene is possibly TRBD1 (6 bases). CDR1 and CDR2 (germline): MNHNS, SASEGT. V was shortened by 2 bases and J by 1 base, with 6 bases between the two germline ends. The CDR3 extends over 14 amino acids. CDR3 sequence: CASSEQGAKNIQYF. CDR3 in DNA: TGTGCCAGCAGTGAACAGGGGGCCAAAAACATTCAGTACTTC.

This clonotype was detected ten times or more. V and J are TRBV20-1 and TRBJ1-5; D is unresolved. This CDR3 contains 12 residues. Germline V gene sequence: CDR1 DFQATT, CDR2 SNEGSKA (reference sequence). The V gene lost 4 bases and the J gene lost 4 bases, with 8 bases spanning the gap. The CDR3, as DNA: TGCAGTGCTATAGTAGGGAATCAGCCCCAGCATTTT. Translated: CSAIVGNQPQHF.

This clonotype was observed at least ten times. Written as DNA, the CDR3 is TGTGCCACCAGCAGAGATCCCCAAGAGACCCAGTACTTC. It translates to CATSRDPQETQYF. V and J are TRBV15 and TRBJ2-5; D unclear. The CDR3 spans 13 residues. Trimming took 0 bases from V and 1 from J, leaving 3 bases between them. Looked up from germline, CDR1 is LNHNV and CDR2 is YYDKDF (reference sequence).